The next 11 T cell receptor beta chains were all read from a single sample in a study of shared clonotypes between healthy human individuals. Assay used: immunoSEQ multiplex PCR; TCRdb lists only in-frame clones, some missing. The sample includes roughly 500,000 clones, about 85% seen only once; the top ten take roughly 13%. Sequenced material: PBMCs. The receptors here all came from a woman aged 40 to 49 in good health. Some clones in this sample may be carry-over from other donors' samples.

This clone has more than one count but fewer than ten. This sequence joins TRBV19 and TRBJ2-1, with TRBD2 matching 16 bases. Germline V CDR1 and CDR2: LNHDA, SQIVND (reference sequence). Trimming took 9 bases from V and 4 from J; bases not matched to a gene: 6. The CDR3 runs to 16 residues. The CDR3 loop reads CASGTSGRAGYNEQFF. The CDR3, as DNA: TGTGCCAGCGGGACTAGCGGGAGGGCCGGGTACAATGAGCAGTTCTTC.

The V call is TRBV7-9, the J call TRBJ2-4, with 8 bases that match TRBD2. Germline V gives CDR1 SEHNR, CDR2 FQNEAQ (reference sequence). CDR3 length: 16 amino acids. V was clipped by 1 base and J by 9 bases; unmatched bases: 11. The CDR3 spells CASSLGSGTSLAIQYF. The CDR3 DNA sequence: TGTGCCAGCAGCTTAGGTTCGGGGACTAGTCTAGCCATTCAGTACTTC.

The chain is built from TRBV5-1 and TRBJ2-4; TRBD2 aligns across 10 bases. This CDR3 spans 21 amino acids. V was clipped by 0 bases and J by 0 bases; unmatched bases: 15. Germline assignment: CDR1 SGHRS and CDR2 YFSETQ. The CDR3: CASSLDPSPRLAGLAKNIQYF. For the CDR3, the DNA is TGCGCCAGCAGCTTGGACCCAAGCCCCAGACTAGCGGGTCTAGCCAAAAACATTCAGTACTTC.

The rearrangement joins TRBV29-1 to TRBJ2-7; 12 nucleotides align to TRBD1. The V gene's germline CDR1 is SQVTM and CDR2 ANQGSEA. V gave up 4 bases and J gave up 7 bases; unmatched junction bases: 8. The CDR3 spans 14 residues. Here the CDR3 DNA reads TGCAGCGTTGTCCTCCGGGACAGGGGGCGGGAGCAGTACTTC. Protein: CSVVLRDRGREQYF.

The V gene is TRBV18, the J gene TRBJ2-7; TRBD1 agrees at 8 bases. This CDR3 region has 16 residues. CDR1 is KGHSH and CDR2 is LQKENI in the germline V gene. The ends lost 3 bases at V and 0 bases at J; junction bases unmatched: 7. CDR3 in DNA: TGTGCCAGCTCACCCCACAGGGGGGAAAGCTCCTACGAGCAGTACTTC. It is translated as CASSPHRGESSYEQYF.

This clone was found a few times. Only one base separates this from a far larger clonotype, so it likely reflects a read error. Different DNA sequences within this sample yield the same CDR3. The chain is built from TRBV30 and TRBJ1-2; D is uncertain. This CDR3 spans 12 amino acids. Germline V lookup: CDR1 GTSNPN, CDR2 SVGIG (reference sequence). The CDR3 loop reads CAYRDGNYGYTF. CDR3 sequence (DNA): TGTGCGTACCGGGATGGTAACTATGGCTACACCTTC.

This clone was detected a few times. DNA for the CDR3: TGTGCCTGGAGTGTCGGCAGGGCGGCCAAAAACATTCAGTACTTC. This sequence encodes CAWSVGRAAKNIQYF. The chain couples TRBV30 to TRBJ2-4; D possibly corresponds to TRBD1 (5 bases). The V gene's germline CDR1 is GTSNPN and CDR2 SVGIG (reference sequence). Trimming stripped 0 bases from V and 1 base from J, with 10 bases between. The CDR3 covers 15 residues.

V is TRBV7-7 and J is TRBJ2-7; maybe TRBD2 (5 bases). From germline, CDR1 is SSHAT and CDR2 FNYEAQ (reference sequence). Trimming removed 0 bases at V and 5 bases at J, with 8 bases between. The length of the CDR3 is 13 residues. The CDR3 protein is CASSLARGHEQYF. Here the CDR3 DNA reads TGTGCCAGCAGCTTAGCGAGAGGGCACGAGCAGTACTTC.

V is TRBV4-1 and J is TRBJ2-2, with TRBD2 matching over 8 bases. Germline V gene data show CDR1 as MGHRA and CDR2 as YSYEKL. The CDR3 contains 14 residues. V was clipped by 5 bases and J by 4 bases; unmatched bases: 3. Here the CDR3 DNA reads TGCGCCAGCAGCTTAGCGGGGCGCACCGGGGAGCTGTTTTTT. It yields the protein CASSLAGRTGELFF.

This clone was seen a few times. In DNA, the CDR3 is TGTGCCAGCAGTCCCGCCCGGGGTGGGATGGCTGAAGCTTTCTTT. Protein product: CASSPARGGMAEAFF. J is TRBJ1-1 and V is TRBV28; D gene unclear. V lost 5 bases and J lost 6, with 19 bases in between. The CDR3 runs 15 residues. Germline assignment: CDR1 MDHEN and CDR2 SYDVKM.

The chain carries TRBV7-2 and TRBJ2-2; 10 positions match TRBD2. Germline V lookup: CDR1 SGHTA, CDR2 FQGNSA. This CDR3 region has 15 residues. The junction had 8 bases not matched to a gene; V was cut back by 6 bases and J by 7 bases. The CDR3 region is CASRKTSGSGGELFF. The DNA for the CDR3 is TGTGCCAGCAGGAAGACTAGCGGGTCCGGCGGGGAGCTGTTTTTT.